This entry lists 18 T cell receptor beta chains sequenced from one sample in a study of regulatory T cells in long-lasting Graves disease. Time point of the sample: newly diagnosed GD, antithyroid drugs for less than 3 months. After RNA was extracted from PBMCs, the TCR library was made from it. Arm-PCR with iRepertoire HTBI primers amplified the CDR3 regions for these TCR beta libraries. TCRdb processed the multiplex PCR reads anew with MiXCR; each CDR3 protein has one entry. The table lists hundreds of thousands of distinct CDR3 sequences, 15% of them singletons. The same specimen was also included in a second study, on T cells in Graves' hyperthyroidism and ophthalmopathy.

The source material was peripheral blood mononuclear cells (PBMCs), sampled at new diagnosis, from a patient treated with antithyroid drugs. These receptors all come from a woman aged 40 to 55 with Graves disease.

This clonotype was recorded only once. A read error is possible here, since a much larger clone lies one base away. The J gene is TRBJ1-6, the V gene TRBV12-3 or TRBV12-4, with D uncertain. The CDR3 covers 15 residues. Trimming cost V 6 bases and J 4 bases, with 13 bases left between them. The chain's CDR3 is CASSPPYVYNSPLHF. The CDR3 DNA reads as TGTGCCAGCAGCCCCCCCTACGTGTATAATTCACCCCTCCACTTT.

This clonotype was counted many times. This rearrangement joins TRBV24-1 to TRBJ2-3; D tentatively reads TRBD1 or TRBD2 (5 bases each). V was clipped by 4 bases and J by 6 bases, with 13 bases between them. CDR1 and CDR2 (germline): KGHDR, SFDVKD. The CDR3 is 14 residues long. The DNA of the CDR3 is TGTGCCACCAGTGACCCCGGGACCGCGGATACGCAGTATTTT. Amino acids: CATSDPGTADTQYF.

This clonotype was detected many times. V is TRBV7-6 and J is TRBJ2-1; a possible D gene is TRBD2 (5 bases). The CDR3 runs to 12 residues. The V end was cut by 4 bases, the J end by 8 bases, with 9 bases between. Germline-derived CDR1 and CDR2 are SGHVS and FNYEAQ. CDR3 sequence (DNA): TGTGCCAGCAGCTCTGACTATTATGAGCAGTTCTTC. Amino acids: CASSSDYYEQFF.

This clonotype was counted at least ten times. The chain joins TRBV11-2 to TRBJ1-6; 7 bases agree with TRBD1. The CDR3 is 14 residues long. From germline, CDR1 is SGHAT and CDR2 FQNNGV. V gave up 4 bases and J gave up 13 bases; unmatched junction bases: 10. CDR3 protein: CASSSRTGRSPLHF. The CDR3 bases are TGTGCCAGCAGCTCGCGGACAGGCCGATCCCCCCTCCACTTT.

This chain links TRBV24-1 with TRBJ2-1, with 7 bases fitting TRBD1. CDR3 length: 16 amino acids. The germline V gene encodes CDR1 KGHDR and CDR2 SFDVKD. The V gene end was trimmed by 0 bases and the J gene end by 6 bases; junction bases not matched to a gene: 7. The chain's CDR3 is CATSDLRKGAINEQFF. The CDR3 DNA reads TGTGCCACCAGTGATTTGCGAAAGGGGGCCATCAATGAGCAGTTCTTC.

This clonotype was detected only a few times. This chain connects TRBV6-1 to TRBJ1-5, with TRBD1 matching over 7 bases. V gave up 8 bases and J gave up 3 bases; unmatched junction bases: 4. The CDR3 totals 13 residues. Germline V gene lookup returns CDR1 MNHNS and CDR2 SASEGT. In DNA, the CDR3 is TGTGCCAGCTCTGACAGGGACAATCAGCCCCAGCATTTT. It codes for CASSDRDNQPQHF.

Ten or more counts support this clonotype. This chain links TRBV7-9 with TRBJ1-6; TRBD1 aligns across 10 bases. V was pared by 4 bases and J by 7 bases, with 4 bases of the junction left unmatched. Germline loops: CDR1 SEHNR, CDR2 FQNEAQ (reference sequence). CDR3 length: 15 residues. In nucleotides, the CDR3 is TGTGCCAGCAGCTCTTGGACAGGGGGGAATTCACCCCTCCACTTT. It is translated as CASSSWTGGNSPLHF.

This clonotype was recorded many times. The rearrangement links TRBV7-9 to TRBJ2-5, with D hard to call. CDR1 is SEHNR and CDR2 is FQNEAQ in the germline V gene (reference sequence). The CDR3 covers 14 residues. Trimming took 3 bases from V and 1 from J, leaving 9 bases between them. The CDR3 region has the DNA TGTGCCAGCAGCTTGGGATCGTTCCAAGAGACCCAGTACTTC. It translates to CASSLGSFQETQYF.

The chain employs TRBV5-5 and TRBJ2-3, with D maybe TRBD1 (6 bases). The germline CDR1 and CDR2 sequences are SGHKS and YYEKEE (reference sequence). Trimming shortened V by 1 base and J by 1 base, and 16 bases separated the two germline ends. This CDR3 is built from 17 residues. CDR3 protein: CASSLRGKTLGTDTQYF. The CDR3 DNA is TGTGCCAGCAGCTTGAGGGGGAAGACCCTAGGCACAGATACGCAGTATTTT.

This clonotype showed up many times. The rearrangement uses TRBV12-3 or TRBV12-4 and TRBJ2-1; 8 nucleotides line up with TRBD1. V dropped 6 bases and J dropped 7; count of bases not matched to a gene: 8. The CDR3 is 14 residues long. CDR3 loop: CASSLFDRGNEQFF. For the CDR3, the DNA is TGTGCCAGCAGCTTATTTGACAGGGGTAATGAGCAGTTCTTC.

In this sample, this clonotype turned up a few times. This chain links TRBV5-4 with TRBJ1-1, with TRBD1 matching over 8 bases. CDR3 size: 15 residues. Germline lookup yields CDR1 SGHNT and CDR2 YYREEE (reference sequence). V was pared by 4 bases and J by 0 bases, with 5 bases of the junction left unmatched. CDR3 nucleotide sequence: TGTGCCAGCAGCACGAGGGACAGGTTGAACACTGAAGCTTTCTTT. The encoded protein is CASSTRDRLNTEAFF.

This clonotype was seen many times. The gene calls are TRBV7-2 and TRBJ2-7; maybe TRBD1 (5 bases). The CDR3 consists of 16 residues. Trimming left V 5 bases short and J 1 base short, with 18 bases between. The V gene's germline CDR1 is SGHTA and CDR2 FQGNSA. CDR3 amino acids: CASSPRQTYRSYEQYF. CDR3 bases: TGTGCCAGCAGCCCGCGACAGACCTATAGGTCCTACGAGCAGTACTTC. Combining the CDR3 with reference TRBV7-2 and TRBJ2-7 gives the whole variable domain GAGVSQSPSNKVTEKGKDVELRCDPISGHTALYWYRQSLGQGLEFLIYFQGNSAPDKSGLPSDRFSAERTGGSVSTLTIQRTQQEDSAVYLCASSPRQTYRSYEQYFGPGTRLTVT.

The chain uses TRBV28 and TRBJ2-1; D uncertain. The CDR3 has 13 residues. Germline V gene data show CDR1 as MDHEN and CDR2 as SYDVKM. Trimming pared 4 bases from V and 4 bases from J, leaving 8 bases between. Here the CDR3 DNA reads TGTGCCAGCAGTTGGGTCTTGTACAATGAGCAGTTCTTC. Its translation: CASSWVLYNEQFF.

The V gene is TRBV7-9, the J gene TRBJ2-7, with D possibly matching TRBD2 (5 bases). V lost 6 bases to trimming and J lost 6 bases, with 15 bases between them. Germline lookup yields CDR1 SEHNR and CDR2 FQNEAQ (reference sequence). CDR3 length equals 13 residues. The DNA of the CDR3 is TGTGCCAGCAGTTCCCTCGGACTGGGCGAGCAGTACTTC. Protein sequence: CASSSLGLGEQYF.

This clonotype has at least ten counts. This rearrangement joins TRBV28 to TRBJ2-5, with 9 bases lining up with TRBD2. The CDR3 sequence is 16 residues long. J lost 3 bases, V lost 3 bases, and 8 bases had no gene match. Per the germline V gene, CDR1 is MDHEN and CDR2 is SYDVKM. The CDR3 loop is CASSFRREGGKETQYF. DNA for the CDR3: TGTGCCAGCAGTTTCCGGCGGGAGGGGGGGAAAGAGACCCAGTACTTC.

The table lists this clonotype with many counts. The chain carries TRBV7-2 and TRBJ1-2; D ambiguous. V was shortened by 6 bases and J by 5 bases, with 13 bases between the two germline ends. The CDR3 spans 13 residues. The germline gives CDR1 SGHTA, CDR2 FQGNSA. CDR3 nucleotides: TGTGCCAGCAGATTTGGACCTAGTTATGGCTACACCTTC. Its protein product is CASRFGPSYGYTF.

This clonotype was found many times. This chain uses TRBV12-3 or TRBV12-4 with TRBJ2-2; D is unclear. The CDR3 runs to 14 residues. V was shortened by 5 bases and J by 3 bases, with 10 bases between the two germline ends. CDR3 sequence reads: CASSPRRDTGELFF. The CDR3 DNA follows: TGTGCCAGCAGTCCCCGTAGGGACACCGGGGAGCTGTTTTTT.

This clonotype was seen many times. V gene TRBV7-9 combines with J gene TRBJ2-2; 8 positions match TRBD1. J was trimmed by 6 bases and V by 7 bases; bases with no gene match: 10. The germline V gene has CDR1 SEHNR and CDR2 FQNEAQ (reference sequence). This CDR3 has 15 residues. CDR3 DNA: TGTGCCAGCAAAACTACACAGGGGGAATCCGGGGAGCTGTTTTTT. Translated, it gives CASKTTQGESGELFF.